A selection of T cell receptor beta chains follows, all from one sample in a study of CD8+ T cells in alopecia areata. Here immunoSEQ multiplex PCR was the method, and the copy in TCRdb shows in-frame clones only, minus some. The repertoire holds 95,000 to 120,000 clones, with roughly 50% as singletons. The material sequenced was CD4+ T cells sorted from blood, taken at week 24, from a patient treated with tofacitinib. The receptor set was obtained from a human donor with alopecia areata. CDR3s leave out the opening cysteine and the closing phenylalanine or tryptophan. Each record gives: J gene, V gene, CDR3 protein.

TRBJ2-7 TRBV27 ASSLEAGSSYEQY
TRBJ2-3 TRBV4-3 ASSGTSGRTDTQY
TRBJ2-1 TRBV11-2 ASSSIKGSYNDEQF
TRBJ1-2 TRBV9 ASSVSPGGRDGYT
TRBJ1-1 TRBV29-1 SVEAQSTNTEAF
TRBJ1-2 TRBV6-5 ASSYGGGYGYT
TRBJ2-1 TRBV5-1 ASSERGDYNEQF
TRBJ2-3 TRBV5-1 ASSFNTDTQY
TRBJ2-2 TRBV7-9 ASSLGGAVAGELF
TRBJ1-1 TRBV19 ASSILGTGGAGTEAF
TRBJ2-3 TRBV7-9 ASSPPGGPDTQY
TRBJ2-1 TRBV20-1 SANSYNEQF
TRBJ2-3 TRBV5-1 ASSMGQEADTQY
TRBJ2-7 TRBV7-2 ASSPPAANRGEQY
TRBJ2-2 TRBV5-8 ASSPGHWNTGELF
TRBJ2-2 TRBV7-2 ASSLRQGLTHRELF
TRBJ1-5 TRBV4-1 ASSQGRGSNQPQH
TRBJ1-6 TRBV7-2 ASSFTGLNNSPLH
TRBJ2-1 TRBV13 ASSLGGHEQF
TRBJ2-3 TRBV20-1 SASRQGPQY
TRBJ2-7 TRBV14 ASSQGTGPYEQY
TRBJ2-1 TRBV25-1 ASSGSGTGGSGEQF